A single sample gave rise to the 8 T cell receptor beta chains below, sequenced in a study of blood T cells in healthy people across ages. A second roughly 6 to 11 cycle PCR used barcoded and J-beta primers. TCRdb ran MiXCR on the 5' RACE reads and lists one entry per CDR3 protein. The data show hundreds of thousands of distinct CDR3 sequences, about 56% seen once. Sample: blood. These receptors originate from a man aged 35 to 55 in good health.

This clonotype was detected a few times. J is TRBJ2-3 and V is TRBV7-6, with 12 bases lining up with TRBD2. Losses at the gene ends were 4 bases for V and 3 bases for J; bases not matched to a gene: 8. CDR1 and CDR2 from the germline V gene are SGHVS and FNYEAQ. The CDR3 sequence is 17 residues long. The CDR3 nucleotides are TGTGCCAGCAGCTCGCCACTAGCGGGAGGTGGGACAGATACGCAGTATTTT. Its translation is CASSSPLAGGGTDTQYF. Variable domain in full (rest from reference TRBV7-6 and TRBJ2-3): GAGVSQSPRYKVTKRGQDVALRCDPISGHVSLYWYRQALGQGPEFLTYFNYEAQQDKSGLPNDRFSAERPEGSISTLTIQRTEQRDSAMYRCASSSPLAGGGTDTQYFGPGTRLTVL.

As regards this clonotype: This CDR3 fails to terminate in the conserved phenylalanine or tryptophan, so it likely reflects a read error. V usage is TRBV10-3 and J usage is TRBJ2-3; D gene ambiguous. Germline V gene data show CDR1 as ENHRY and CDR2 as SYGVKD. The CDR3 has 15 residues. The V gene lost 11 bases and the J gene lost 1 base, with 19 bases spanning the gap. CDR3 amino acids: CAARGRELGTDTQYV. Written as DNA, the CDR3 is TGTGCCGCCCGTGGTAGGGAATTGGGCACAGATACGCAGTATGTT.

The sample holds a few counts of this clonotype. The rearrangement links TRBV6-2 or TRBV6-3 to TRBJ2-4; 7 bases map to TRBD2. The J call may be faulty, since TRBJ2-5 better matches the DNA end. The CDR3 runs to 16 residues. Germline assignment: CDR1 MNHEY and CDR2 SVGEGT. CDR3: CASSSGTTNFGETQYF. The CDR3 DNA reads as TGTGCCAGCAGTAGCGGGACGACCAATTTCGGGGAGACCCAGTACTTC.

The V call is TRBV29-1, the J call TRBJ2-5; D call uncertain. In germline, CDR1 is SQVTM, CDR2 ANQGSEA. V lost 7 bases and J 5 bases, leaving 8 bases between the germline ends. This CDR3 region has 10 residues. CDR3 region: CSAGSETQYF. CDR3 sequence (DNA): TGCAGCGCTGGATCGGAGACCCAGTACTTC.

This sequence joins TRBV11-3 and TRBJ2-1; TRBD1 might be the D (6 bases). V shed 3 bases and J shed 2 bases, with 11 bases lying between them. This CDR3 contains 15 residues. In germline, CDR1 is SGHNT, CDR2 YENEEA. CDR3 nucleotide sequence: TGTGCCAGCAGCTTCAGGGACAACCCCTACAATGAGCAGTTCTTC. Translation: CASSFRDNPYNEQFF. Full variable domain (outside the CDR3, taken from reference TRBV11-3 and TRBJ2-1): EAGVVQSPRYKIIEKKQPVAFWCNPISGHNTLYWYLQNLGQGPELLIRYENEEAVDDSQLPKDRFSAERLKGVDSTLKIQPAELGDSAVYLCASSFRDNPYNEQFFGPGTRLTVL.

The V call is TRBV29-1, the J call TRBJ2-3; 8 bases map to TRBD2. Germline loops: CDR1 SQVTM, CDR2 ANQGSEA. The CDR3 contains 13 residues. Trimming at V came to 6 bases and at J to 5 bases, leaving 7 bases not matched to a gene. CDR3 coding DNA: TGCAGCGTGGTAGCGGGGTGGGTAGATACGCAGTATTTT. This encodes CSVVAGWVDTQYF.

The chain recombines TRBV11-2 with TRBJ2-1; TRBD2 matches 14 bases. Germline CDR1 and CDR2: SGHAT and FQNNGV. Trimming took 5 bases from V and 9 from J; bases not matched to a gene: 12. The CDR3 totals 17 residues. CDR3 in DNA: TGTGCCAGCAGCCGAAACTCCGGGACTAGCGGGAGAGGTGAGCAGTTCTTC. Amino acids: CASSRNSGTSGRGEQFF.

In its sample, this clonotype was seen a few times. The V call is TRBV27, the J call TRBJ2-5, with unresolved D. The CDR3 consists of 15 residues. Trimming removed 6 bases at V and 2 bases at J, with 16 bases between. Germline assignment: CDR1 MNHEY and CDR2 SMNVEV (reference sequence). The CDR3 spells CASRKRLIQQETQYF. CDR3 coding DNA: TGTGCCAGCAGAAAGCGCTTGATCCAACAAGAGACCCAGTACTTC.